This T cell receptor beta chain was sequenced during a study of shared clonotypes between healthy human individuals. Study background: Aged 18 to 49, the donors were a couple of women and a few men.

An assay was performed, and its level was deep. TCRdb keeps only in-frame clones here, not all; method: immunoSEQ multiplex PCR. The sample holds about 980,000 clones, roughly 72% seen once. Germline V gene lookup returns CDR1 SQVTM and CDR2 ANQGSEA. V shed 4 bases and J shed 7 bases, with 14 bases lying between them. CDR3 size: 13 residues. This sequence joins TRBV29-1 and TRBJ2-1; D unclear. This receptor was obtained from a man aged 18 to 35 in good health. The sequenced sample consisted of memory CD4+ T cells sorted from blood. Indicated subset: CD45RA-negative fraction. CDR3 in DNA: TGCAGCGTTGTTTCTTCCGGAAGTAATGAGCAGTTCTTC. Translation: CSVVSSGSNEQFF.